This TCR beta chain appears in the sequencing data of a study of cytomegalovirus exposure and HLA in healthy donors. The PCR used 60 Vbeta and 13 Jbeta primers. Method: immunoSEQ multiplex PCR; TCRdb's copy keeps in-frame clones and lacks some. Among roughly 160,000 clones listed, around 84% were seen once. Study results and caveats: Associated with cytomegalovirus, according to the listing, were about 160 TCR beta chains. Analysis was carried out at a later point, and it linked a missense DCLRE1C variant to TCR beta V- and J-gene trimming. A later analysis found that most CMV-associated TCR beta chains appeared HLA-restricted.

The CDR3 is made up of 13 amino acids. Germline lookup yields CDR1 ENHRY and CDR2 SYGVKD. Trimming cost V 7 bases and J 0 bases; bases outside gene matches: 2. As for the donors, each was a healthy bone marrow donor. Of note for this clone: Its antigen is unidentified.

The sequenced sample was PBMCs. The TCR comes from a male donor in good health and CMV-seropositive. The chain recombines TRBV10-3 with TRBJ1-2; 7 bases are shared with TRBD1. CDR3 sequence (DNA): TGTGCCATCATGACAGGGACTAACTATGGCTACACCTTC. Translation gives CAIMTGTNYGYTF.